Below, one T cell receptor beta chain is given with its context. What it recognizes is unknown. This entry comes from a study of CD4+ T cells in melanoma. Study-wide results and caveats: A reported correlation linked neoantigen-specific CD4+ T cells to CD8+, macrophage and B cell function. Reportedly, melanoma neoantigen-specific CD4+ T cells showed varied differentiation states.

The V gene lost 7 bases and the J gene lost 3 bases, with 22 bases spanning the gap. Per germline, CDR1 PRHDT and CDR2 FYEKMQ (reference sequence). The CDR3 runs 16 residues. Generated by immunoSEQ multiplex PCR, the TCRdb table keeps only in-frame clones and is missing some. The data show over 130,000 clones, about nine tenths seen once. The rearrangement links TRBV13 to TRBJ2-7; the D call may be TRBD1 or TRBD2 (7 bases each). The TCR sequence derives from a human donor with melanoma. The CDR3 bases are TGTGCCAGCACCTTTCGGGGGGACAGTGTAATCTACGAGCAGTACTTC. Translation gives CASTFRGDSVIYEQYF.